A single sample is the source of the 17 T cell receptor beta chains below, sequenced in a study of OX40 agonist ivuxolimab in advanced cancers. Data came from immunoSEQ multiplex PCR; TCRdb stores just in-frame clones and leaves some out. This table has approximately 25,000 clones, approximately 86% appearing once. Sequencing used CD4+ or CD8+ T cells sorted from blood, obtained in a trial of the OX40 agonist ivuxolimab. The receptor set was obtained from an adult with an advanced solid tumor such as melanoma, head and neck, liver or kidney cancer.

The V call is TRBV6-1, the J call TRBJ2-1; 7 bases match TRBD2. Germline CDR1 and CDR2: MNHNS and SASEGT. The junction had 7 bases not matched to a gene; V was cut back by 2 bases and J by 3 bases. The CDR3 has 16 residues. The CDR3 spells CASSEMSGGGYNEQFF. DNA of the CDR3: TGTGCCAGCAGTGAAATGAGTGGGGGGGGCTACAATGAGCAGTTCTTC.

This chain joins TRBV7-6 and TRBJ2-7; D gene uncertain. This CDR3 comprises 15 residues. The V gene lost 6 bases and the J gene lost 5 bases, with 20 bases spanning the gap. In germline, CDR1 is SGHVS, CDR2 FNYEAQ. DNA of the CDR3: TGTGCCAGCAGACCAATAGAGAGCCTCCTAGACGAGCAGTACTTC. It encodes CASRPIESLLDEQYF.

The V gene is TRBV9, the J gene TRBJ2-3, with D perhaps matching TRBD2 (6 bases). The V gene lost 0 bases and the J gene lost 3 bases, with 11 bases spanning the gap. The CDR3 is 15 amino acids. Germline V lookup: CDR1 SGDLS, CDR2 YYNGEE. The CDR3 DNA sequence: TGTGCCAGCAGCGTAGCCGGGAGAAGTACAGATACGCAGTATTTT. It translates to CASSVAGRSTDTQYF. The full variable domain, completed using reference TRBV9 and TRBJ2-3, is DSGVTQTPKHLITATGQRVTLRCSPRSGDLSVYWYQQSLDQGLQFLIQYYNGEERAKGNILERFSAQQFPDLHSELNLSSLELGDSALYFCASSVAGRSTDTQYFGPGTRLTVL.

The rearrangement joins TRBV10-3 to TRBJ1-4; D is perhaps TRBD1 (6 bases). V gave up 10 bases and J gave up 4 bases, with 22 bases separating them. The CDR3 contains 16 residues. Germline loops: CDR1 ENHRY, CDR2 SYGVKD. The CDR3 DNA reads as TGTGCCACCCGAATCGGTCGAGGGACAATTAATGAAAAACTGTTTTTT. Residues: CATRIGRGTINEKLFF.

The V gene is TRBV19, the J gene TRBJ2-3; TRBD2 agrees at 13 bases. This CDR3 spans 18 amino acids. V shed 7 bases and J 0 bases; nucleotides not matched to a gene: 10. Germline V CDR1 and CDR2: LNHDA, SQIVND (reference sequence). Here the CDR3 reads CASTSSGLAGTSTDTQYF. Written as DNA, the CDR3 is TGTGCCAGTACCTCCTCGGGACTAGCGGGGACTAGCACAGATACGCAGTATTTT.

CDR3 sequence (DNA): TGTGCCAGCAGCCCCGGGCCGGGGACAGCCTTCGAGCAGTACTTC. Protein: CASSPGPGTAFEQYF. The chain combines TRBV7-8 with TRBJ2-7; TRBD1 matches at 7 bases. Trimming at V came to 5 bases and at J to 6 bases, leaving 13 bases not matched to a gene. CDR3 size: 15 residues. Germline-derived CDR1 and CDR2 are SGHVS and FQNEAQ.

The chain carries TRBV27 and TRBJ1-3; 8 positions match TRBD1. Losses at the gene ends were 5 bases for V and 8 bases for J; bases not matched to a gene: 5. The germline V gene has CDR1 MNHEY and CDR2 SMNVEV (reference sequence). This CDR3 region has 13 residues. Here the CDR3 reads CASSIDRGHTIYF. The CDR3 DNA reads TGTGCCAGCAGTATCGACAGGGGCCACACCATATATTTT.

The chain employs TRBV7-8 and TRBJ2-2, with D possibly being TRBD2 (6 bases). V shed 6 bases and J shed 4 bases, with 15 bases lying between them. The CDR3 is 15 residues long. Germline CDR1 and CDR2: SGHVS and FQNEAQ. The CDR3 protein is CASSGGEVGTGELFF. The CDR3 nucleotides are TGTGCCAGCAGTGGAGGGGAGGTGGGCACCGGGGAGCTGTTTTTT.

The V gene is TRBV4-2, the J gene TRBJ1-1, with a tentative D call TRBD1 (6 bases). This CDR3 is 15 amino acids long. Germline V gene lookup returns CDR1 LGHNA and CDR2 YNFKEQ. The V gene lost 0 bases and the J gene lost 3 bases, with 11 bases spanning the gap. The CDR3 loop is CASSQETQGHTEAFF. The CDR3 DNA reads as TGTGCCAGCAGCCAAGAAACACAGGGCCACACTGAAGCTTTCTTT.

The chain couples TRBV6-5 to TRBJ2-1, with D possibly being TRBD2 (5 bases). From germline, CDR1 is MNHEY and CDR2 SVGAGI. The CDR3 runs to 13 residues. V was cut by 1 base and J by 6 bases, with 7 bases left in between. In nucleotides, the CDR3 is TGTGCCAGCAGTTACTACCTAGCCAATGAGCAGTTCTTC. Translation: CASSYYLANEQFF.

Only one count was recorded for this clone. This sequence joins TRBV28 and TRBJ2-6; TRBD1 matches at 8 bases. J was trimmed by 0 bases and V by 5 bases; bases with no gene match: 9. Germline CDR1 is MDHEN and CDR2 is SYDVKM. The CDR3 extends over 18 amino acids. CDR3 DNA: TGTGCCAGCAGTAAGACCGGGACAGGCTACTCTGGGGCCAACGTCCTGACTTTC. Residues: CASSKTGTGYSGANVLTF.

This clone was seen only a few times. The chain is built from TRBV7-9 and TRBJ2-6; no reliable D call. This CDR3 has 16 amino acids. V was cut by 5 bases and J by 0 bases, with 11 bases left in between. The germline V gene encodes CDR1 SEHNR and CDR2 FQNEAQ (reference sequence). CDR3 protein: CASSPPKGSGANVLTF. In nucleotides, the CDR3 is TGTGCCAGCAGCCCCCCCAAGGGCTCTGGGGCCAACGTCCTGACTTTC.

The gene calls are TRBV5-1 and TRBJ2-7; the D gene is possibly TRBD1 (5 bases). This CDR3 region has 14 residues. Looked up from germline, CDR1 is SGHRS and CDR2 is YFSETQ. The V end lost 3 bases, the J end lost 5 bases, and 15 bases lay between the germline ends. The CDR3 protein is CASSSRQGRHEQYF. CDR3 nucleotide sequence: TGCGCCAGCAGCTCAAGGCAGGGCCGCCACGAGCAGTACTTC. The full variable domain, rest sourced from reference TRBV5-1 and TRBJ2-7, is KAGVTQTPRYLIKTRGQQVTLSCSPISGHRSVSWYQQTPGQGLQFLFEYFSETQRNKGNFPGRFSGRQFSNSRSEMNVSTLELGDSALYLCASSSRQGRHEQYFGPGTRLTVT.

The chain recombines TRBV7-2 with TRBJ2-7; 7 nucleotides line up with TRBD1. After removal of 3 bases from V and 2 bases from J, the junction contained 7 bases not matched to a gene. The CDR3 sequence is 15 residues long. The germline gives CDR1 SGHTA, CDR2 FQGNSA. CDR3 amino acids: CASSFVPTGTYEQYF. Written as DNA, the CDR3 is TGTGCCAGCAGCTTTGTTCCGACAGGGACCTACGAGCAGTACTTC.

The DNA for the CDR3 is TGTGCCAGCAGCTTACTGGGCGAATTAGCACAGGGGGCAGGAGAGACCCAGTACTTC. It yields the protein CASSLLGELAQGAGETQYF. The gene calls are TRBV7-9 and TRBJ2-5; 9 nucleotides agree with TRBD1. Unmatched junction bases numbered 17, after V lost 2 bases and J lost 4 bases. The CDR3 is 19 residues long. Germline loops: CDR1 SEHNR, CDR2 FQNEAQ (reference sequence).

The gene calls are TRBV19 and TRBJ1-2; no clear D gene. The CDR3 contains 14 residues. In germline, CDR1 is LNHDA, CDR2 SQIVND (reference sequence). The V end lost 5 bases, the J end lost 8 bases, and 18 bases lay between the germline ends. Here the CDR3 reads CASSPGLWERGYTF. The DNA of the CDR3 is TGTGCCAGTAGTCCCGGACTGTGGGAACGGGGCTACACCTTC. Drawing the rest from reference TRBV19 and TRBJ1-2, the complete variable domain is DGGITQSPKYLFRKEGQNVTLSCEQNLNHDAMYWYRQDPGQGLRLIYYSQIVNDFQKGDIAEGYSVSREKKESFPLTVTSAQKNPTAFYLCASSPGLWERGYTFGSGTRLTVV.

DNA of the CDR3: TGTGCCAGCAGCCCCTCCTCCGGCGGGAGCTCCTACGAGCAGTACTTC. This gives the protein CASSPSSGGSSYEQYF. This chain connects TRBV7-9 to TRBJ2-7, with 7 bases lining up with TRBD2. The J segment lost 0 bases and the V segment lost 5 bases, leaving 10 bases of the junction unmatched. This CDR3 is 16 amino acids long. Germline loops: CDR1 SEHNR, CDR2 FQNEAQ (reference sequence).